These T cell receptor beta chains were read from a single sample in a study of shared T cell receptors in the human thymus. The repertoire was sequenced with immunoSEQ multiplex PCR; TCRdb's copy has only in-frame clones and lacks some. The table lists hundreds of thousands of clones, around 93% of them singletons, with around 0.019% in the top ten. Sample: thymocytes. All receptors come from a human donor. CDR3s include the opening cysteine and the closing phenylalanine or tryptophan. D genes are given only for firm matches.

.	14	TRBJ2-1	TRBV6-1	CASSQDRDGNEQFF
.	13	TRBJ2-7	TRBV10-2	CASYSPGGYEQYF
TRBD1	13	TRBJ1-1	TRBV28	CASSLSGGGEAFF
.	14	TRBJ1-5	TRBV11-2	CASSPEDRGQPQHF
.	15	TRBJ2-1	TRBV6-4	CASSKHRSSYNEQFF
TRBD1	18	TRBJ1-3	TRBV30	CAWSVPPWRGLSGNTIYF
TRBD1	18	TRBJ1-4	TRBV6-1	CASSVPGQQNATNEKLFF
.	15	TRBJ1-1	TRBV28	CASSLLYRRLLEAFF
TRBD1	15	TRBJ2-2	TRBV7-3	CACQEGQGNTGELFF
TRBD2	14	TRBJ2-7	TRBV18	CATSIAGERYEQYF
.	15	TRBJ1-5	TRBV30	CAWSNGEASNQPQHF
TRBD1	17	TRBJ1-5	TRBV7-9	CASSSAQTGGLNQPQHF
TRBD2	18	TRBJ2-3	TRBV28	CASSFWTSGPRGTDTQYF
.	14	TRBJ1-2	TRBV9	CASSGKTGSRGYTF
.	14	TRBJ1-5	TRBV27	CASSLHRSNQPQHF
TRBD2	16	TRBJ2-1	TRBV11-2	CASRSIAGAIHNEQFF
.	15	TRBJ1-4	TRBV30	CAWSTGGGHNEKLFF
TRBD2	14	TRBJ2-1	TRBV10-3	CAITLGGSRNEQFF
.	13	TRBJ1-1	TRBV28	CASKGVADTEAFF
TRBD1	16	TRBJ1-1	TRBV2	CASRQRDSFLGTEAFF